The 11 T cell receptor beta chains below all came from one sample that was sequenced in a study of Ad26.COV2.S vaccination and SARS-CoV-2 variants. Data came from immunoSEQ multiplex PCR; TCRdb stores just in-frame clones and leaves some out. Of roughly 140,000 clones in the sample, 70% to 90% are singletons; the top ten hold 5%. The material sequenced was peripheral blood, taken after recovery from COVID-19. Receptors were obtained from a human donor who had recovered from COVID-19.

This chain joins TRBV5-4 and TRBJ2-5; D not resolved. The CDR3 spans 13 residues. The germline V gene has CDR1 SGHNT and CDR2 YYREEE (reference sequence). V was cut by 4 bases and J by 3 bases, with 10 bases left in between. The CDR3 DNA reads TGTGCCAGCAGCCCCGGTGCCGAAGAGACCCAGTACTTC. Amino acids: CASSPGAEETQYF.

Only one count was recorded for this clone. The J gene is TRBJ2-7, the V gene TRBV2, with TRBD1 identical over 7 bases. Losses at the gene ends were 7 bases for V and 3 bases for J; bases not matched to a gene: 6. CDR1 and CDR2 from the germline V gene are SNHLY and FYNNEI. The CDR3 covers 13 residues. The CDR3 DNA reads TGTGCCAGCACCCCGGGACAGAACTACGAGCAGTACTTC. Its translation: CASTPGQNYEQYF.

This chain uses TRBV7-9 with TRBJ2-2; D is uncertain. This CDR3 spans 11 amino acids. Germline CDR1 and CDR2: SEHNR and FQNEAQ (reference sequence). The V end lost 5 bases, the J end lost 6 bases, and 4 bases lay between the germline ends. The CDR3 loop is CASSPPGELFF. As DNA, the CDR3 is TGTGCCAGCAGCCCTCCCGGGGAGCTGTTTTTT.

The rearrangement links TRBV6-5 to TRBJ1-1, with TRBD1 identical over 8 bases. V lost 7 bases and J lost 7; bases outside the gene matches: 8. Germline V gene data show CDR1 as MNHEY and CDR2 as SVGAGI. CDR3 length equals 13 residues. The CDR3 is CASTLDREGEAFF. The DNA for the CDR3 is TGTGCCAGCACCTTGGACAGGGAGGGTGAAGCTTTCTTT.

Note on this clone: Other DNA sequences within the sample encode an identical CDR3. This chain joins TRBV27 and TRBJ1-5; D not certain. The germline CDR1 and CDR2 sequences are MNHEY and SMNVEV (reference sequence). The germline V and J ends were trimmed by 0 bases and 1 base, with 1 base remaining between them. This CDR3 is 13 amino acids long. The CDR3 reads CASSLSSNQPQHF. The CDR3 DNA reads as TGTGCCAGCAGTTTATCGAGCAATCAGCCCCAGCATTTT.

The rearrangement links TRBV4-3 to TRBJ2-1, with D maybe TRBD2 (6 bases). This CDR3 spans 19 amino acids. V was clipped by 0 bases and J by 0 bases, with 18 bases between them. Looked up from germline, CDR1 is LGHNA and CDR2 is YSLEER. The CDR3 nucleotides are TGCGCCAGCAGCCAAGATATCCGCGGGGTCTTGCGCTCCTACAATGAGCAGTTCTTC. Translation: CASSQDIRGVLRSYNEQFF.

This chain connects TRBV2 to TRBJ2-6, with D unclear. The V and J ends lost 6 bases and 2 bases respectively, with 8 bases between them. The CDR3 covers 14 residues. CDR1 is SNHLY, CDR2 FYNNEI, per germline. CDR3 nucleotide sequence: TGTGCCAGCAGGATAGGGACTGGGGCCAACGTCCTGACTTTC. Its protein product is CASRIGTGANVLTF. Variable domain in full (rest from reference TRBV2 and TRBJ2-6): EPEVTQTPSHQVTQMGQEVILRCVPISNHLYFYWYRQILGQKVEFLVSFYNNEISEKSEIFDDQFSVERPDGSNFTLKIRSTKLEDSAMYFCASRIGTGANVLTFGAGSRLTVL.

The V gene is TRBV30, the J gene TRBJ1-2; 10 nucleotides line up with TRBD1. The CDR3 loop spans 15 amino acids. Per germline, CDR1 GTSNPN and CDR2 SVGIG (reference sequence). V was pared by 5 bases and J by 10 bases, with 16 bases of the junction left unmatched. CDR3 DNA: TGTGCCTGGGGAGACAGGGGGCGGGATGAGCTTGACTACACCTTC. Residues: CAWGDRGRDELDYTF.

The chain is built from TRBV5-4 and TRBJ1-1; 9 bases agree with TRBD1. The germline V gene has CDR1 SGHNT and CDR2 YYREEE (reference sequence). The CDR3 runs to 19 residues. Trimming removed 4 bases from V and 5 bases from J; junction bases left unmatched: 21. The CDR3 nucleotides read TGTGCCAGCAGCCCCTCTCCGGGACAGGGAGTTTGGGGTGCTACTGAAGCTTTCTTT. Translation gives CASSPSPGQGVWGATEAFF.

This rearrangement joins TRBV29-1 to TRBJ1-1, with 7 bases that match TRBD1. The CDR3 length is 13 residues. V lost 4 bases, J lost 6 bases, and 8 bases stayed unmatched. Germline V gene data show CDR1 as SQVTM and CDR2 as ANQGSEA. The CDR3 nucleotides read TGCAGCGTTGGATCTGACAGGGCCCCTGAAGCTTTCTTT. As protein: CSVGSDRAPEAFF.

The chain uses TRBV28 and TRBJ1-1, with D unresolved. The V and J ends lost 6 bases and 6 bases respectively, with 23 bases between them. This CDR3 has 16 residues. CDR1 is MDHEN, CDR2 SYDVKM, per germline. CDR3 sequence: CASSHGPGKVNAEAFF. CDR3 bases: TGTGCCAGCAGCCATGGCCCGGGTAAAGTAAACGCTGAAGCTTTCTTT.